The entry that follows covers one T cell receptor beta chain sequence. These data come from a study of early T cells in non-severe SARS-CoV-2 infection. Study details: Sequencing of unsorted whole blood was done on bulk RNA, leaving chains unpaired.

Separate cDNA molecules each had unique molecular identifiers attached to them. TCRdb recomputed calls from the 5' RACE reads with MiXCR, one row per CDR3 protein. Among around 28,000 distinct CDR3 sequences listed, 5.7% were seen once. The CDR3 extends over 14 amino acids. Sequenced input: whole blood. This receptor was taken from an adult who was a healthcare worker with PCR-confirmed SARS-CoV-2 infection or an uninfected control (not recorded which). J is TRBJ2-1 and V is TRBV12-2; TRBD2, the table's D call, lacks a check against the DNA. TRBV12-2 is labeled a pseudogene. CDR3 loop: CASRLGLVYNEQFF. DNA of the CDR3: TGTGCAAGTCGCCTCGGACTAGTCTACAATGAGCAGTTCTTC.